The rows below give T cell receptor beta chains drawn from one sample of a study of T cell repertoires in cytomegalovirus infection. TCRdb itself ran the reads through MiXCR, one entry per CDR3 protein. The data contain about 490,000 distinct CDR3 sequences, over 9% of them seen just once; the ten biggest clones take up about 9.4%. The sample comprised PBMCs. The receptors were sampled from a human donor in good health (CMV status not recorded). Some clones in this sample may be carry-over from other donors' samples. Each CDR3 is given with its conserved first and last residue. Fields, in order: J gene, D gene, clone size, V gene, CDR3 protein, CDR3 DNA. D genes are given only for firm matches. Where a row states a size, it is once, few, many or the class of an expanded clone; other rows omit it.

j_gene: TRBJ2-1; d_gene: TRBD2; abundance: -; v_gene: TRBV2; CDR3aa: CASRLAGVGYEQFF; CDR3nt: TGTGCCAGCCGACTAGCGGGAGTTGGGTATGAGCAGTTCTTC
j_gene: TRBJ2-5; d_gene: TRBD1; abundance: many; v_gene: TRBV7-2; CDR3aa: CASSSPSYRGLETQYF; CDR3nt: TGTGCCAGCAGCTCGCCCAGCTACAGGGGCCTAGAGACCCAGTACTTC
j_gene: TRBJ2-1; d_gene: -; abundance: many; v_gene: TRBV7-8; CDR3aa: CASSYGSGNEQFF; CDR3nt: TGTGCCAGCAGCTACGGGTCAGGGAATGAGCAGTTCTTC
j_gene: TRBJ1-1; d_gene: TRBD1; abundance: -; v_gene: TRBV11-2; CDR3aa: CASSLDSWTGHTEAFF; CDR3nt: TGTGCCAGCAGCTTAGATAGTTGGACAGGGCACACTGAAGCTTTCTTT
j_gene: TRBJ2-7; d_gene: -; abundance: many; v_gene: TRBV7-2; CDR3aa: CASRDRQGSYEQYF; CDR3nt: TGTGCCAGCAGAGACAGGCAGGGCTCCTACGAGCAGTACTTC
j_gene: TRBJ2-3; d_gene: -; abundance: many; v_gene: TRBV29-1; CDR3aa: CSVYRGSNRVADTQYF; CDR3nt: TGCAGCGTTTATCGGGGTAGTAACAGGGTCGCAGATACGCAGTATTTT
j_gene: TRBJ2-3; d_gene: TRBD2; abundance: -; v_gene: TRBV7-9; CDR3aa: CASSLVREGTDTQYF; CDR3nt: TGTGCCAGCAGCTTAGTCCGGGAGGGGACAGATACGCAGTATTTT
j_gene: TRBJ1-3; d_gene: TRBD1; abundance: -; v_gene: TRBV29-1; CDR3aa: CSAWTGVENTIYF; CDR3nt: TGCAGCGCTTGGACAGGGGTAGAAAACACCATATATTTT
j_gene: TRBJ2-7; d_gene: TRBD2; abundance: many; v_gene: TRBV10-2; CDR3aa: CASSESVAGAWGQYF; CDR3nt: TGCGCCAGCAGTGAGTCGGTAGCGGGGGCTTGGGGGCAGTACTTC
j_gene: TRBJ1-2; d_gene: -; abundance: -; v_gene: TRBV6-6; CDR3aa: CASGLNYGYTF; CDR3nt: TGTGCCAGCGGACTCAACTATGGCTACACCTTC
j_gene: TRBJ2-7; d_gene: -; abundance: -; v_gene: TRBV9; CDR3aa: CASSVGENLSEQYF; CDR3nt: TGTGCCAGCAGCGTAGGAGAGAATCTATCCGAGCAGTACTTC
j_gene: TRBJ1-1; d_gene: TRBD1; abundance: -; v_gene: TRBV6-6; CDR3aa: CASSRQGTSEAFF; CDR3nt: TGTGCCAGCAGTCGACAGGGGACGTCGGAAGCTTTCTTT
j_gene: TRBJ2-5; d_gene: -; abundance: few; v_gene: TRBV29-1; CDR3aa: CSVSRREETQYF; CDR3nt: TGCAGCGTCTCCCGTAGAGAAGAGACCCAGTACTTC
j_gene: TRBJ2-2; d_gene: -; abundance: many; v_gene: TRBV7-9; CDR3aa: CASSSGGTPHGELFF; CDR3nt: TGTGCCAGCAGCTCTGGAGGGACTCCACACGGGGAGCTGTTTTTT
j_gene: TRBJ2-5; d_gene: -; abundance: many; v_gene: TRBV7-9; CDR3aa: CASSAGQETQYF; CDR3nt: TGTGCCAGCAGCGCTGGACAAGAGACCCAGTACTTC
j_gene: TRBJ1-5; d_gene: -; abundance: many; v_gene: TRBV7-2; CDR3aa: CASSRRGGETGQPQHF; CDR3nt: TGTGCCAGCAGCCGCCGGGGCGGGGAAACAGGTCAGCCCCAGCATTTT
j_gene: TRBJ2-5; d_gene: TRBD1; abundance: many; v_gene: TRBV7-2; CDR3aa: CASSLLQGVETQYF; CDR3nt: TGTGCCAGCAGCTTACTACAGGGGGTTGAGACCCAGTACTTC
j_gene: TRBJ2-5; d_gene: -; abundance: many; v_gene: TRBV7-2; CDR3aa: CASSREAETQYF; CDR3nt: TGTGCCAGCAGCCGCGAGGCGGAGACCCAGTACTTC
j_gene: TRBJ1-5; d_gene: TRBD1; abundance: many; v_gene: TRBV29-1; CDR3aa: CSVGFGQDQPQHF; CDR3nt: TGCAGCGTTGGGTTTGGACAGGATCAGCCCCAGCATTTT
j_gene: TRBJ2-5; d_gene: -; abundance: -; v_gene: TRBV19; CDR3aa: CASSIPPTGRRETQYF; CDR3nt: TGTGCCAGTAGTATTCCCCCGACAGGGAGGAGAGAGACCCAGTACTTC